The 12 T cell receptor beta chains reported below all come from one sample, sequenced in a study of post-analysis software for immune sequencing data. These receptors have no known antigen. Unique-molecular-identifier-tagged TCR beta cDNA libraries were used. Each CDR3 protein gets one entry after TCRdb re-called the PCR reads with MiXCR. This sample has hundreds of thousands of distinct CDR3 sequences, with 25% to 30% found just once. Study findings and constraints: TRBV5-6, TRBV5-1 and TRBV20-1 belonged to a set of roughly five TRBV segments that were more frequent in patients than controls.

Specimen: blood. These receptors came from a girl between 5 and 17 years old with multiple sclerosis.

To note about this clonotype: One junction end disagrees with the germline gene, perhaps due to a read error. The V gene is TRBV3-1, the J gene TRBJ2-3; the D is unclear. Germline loops: CDR1 LGHDT, CDR2 YNNKEL (reference sequence). The CDR3 runs to 13 residues. CDR3 loop: CASSPPDGDTQYF. Written as DNA, the CDR3 is TGTGCCAGCAGCCCCCCGGACGGAGATACACAGTATTTT.

The chain joins TRBV6-6 to TRBJ2-4; a possible D gene is TRBD2 (6 bases). Germline V gives CDR1 MNHNY, CDR2 SVGAGI (reference sequence). CDR3 length: 17 amino acids. V was trimmed by 2 bases and J by 5 bases, leaving 19 bases between them. CDR3 DNA: TGTGCCAGCAGTTACGGGAGGCAGCCCGGACCCCAAAACATTCAGTACTTC. Translated, it gives CASSYGRQPGPQNIQYF.

The chain recombines TRBV28 with TRBJ2-7; TRBD1 matches at 10 bases. Unmatched junction bases numbered 8, after V lost 6 bases and J lost 3 bases. Germline assignment: CDR1 MDHEN and CDR2 SYDVKM. The CDR3 has 15 amino acids. CDR3 residues: CASSQPGQGLYEQYF. The CDR3 DNA sequence: TGTGCCAGCAGCCAACCGGGACAGGGGCTCTACGAGCAGTACTTC.

The table lists this clonotype with a few counts. The chain carries TRBV20-1 and TRBJ2-7; TRBD2 matches at 10 bases. Germline assignment: CDR1 DFQATT and CDR2 SNEGSKA (reference sequence). V dropped 5 bases and J dropped 5; count of bases not matched to a gene: 6. This CDR3 has 13 amino acids. DNA for the CDR3: TGCAGTGCTGCCTCGGGACTAGCGAACGAGCAGTACTTC. It encodes CSAASGLANEQYF.

This clonotype turned up a few times. CDR3 in DNA: TGCAGTGCTAGAGACAGGGGGATGGTTGAGACCCAGTACTTC. Translation: CSARDRGMVETQYF. The rearrangement links TRBV20-1 to TRBJ2-5; 7 positions agree with TRBD1. Trimming at V came to 0 bases and at J to 5 bases, leaving 6 bases not matched to a gene. The CDR3 runs 14 residues. CDR1 is DFQATT, CDR2 SNEGSKA, per germline (reference sequence).

The chain recombines TRBV14 with TRBJ2-5, with a tentative D call TRBD2 (7 bases). Trimming pared 2 bases from V and 5 bases from J, leaving 18 bases between. The CDR3 totals 16 residues. Germline loops: CDR1 SGHDN, CDR2 FVKESK. As DNA, the CDR3 is TGTGCCAGCAGCCAACGGGAGGCAGGGGTTGTCGAGACCCAGTACTTC. Translating gives CASSQREAGVVETQYF.

J is TRBJ2-1 and V is TRBV7-2; D gene unclear. The CDR3 runs to 14 residues. V was clipped by 5 bases and J by 5 bases, with 13 bases between them. CDR1 is SGHTA, CDR2 FQGNSA, per germline. The CDR3 region has the DNA TGTGCCAGCAGCCGCCAAATGGGTGACAATGAGCAGTTCTTC. Its translation is CASSRQMGDNEQFF. Full variable domain (outside the CDR3, taken from reference TRBV7-2 and TRBJ2-1): GAGVSQSPSNKVTEKGKDVELRCDPISGHTALYWYRQSLGQGLEFLIYFQGNSAPDKSGLPSDRFSAERTGGSVSTLTIQRTQQEDSAVYLCASSRQMGDNEQFFGPGTRLTVL.

The genes are TRBV12-3 or TRBV12-4 and TRBJ1-5, with D maybe TRBD1 (6 bases). This CDR3 region has 14 residues. V was clipped by 5 bases and J by 4 bases, with 12 bases between them. CDR3 coding DNA: TGTGCCAGCAGTGGCACAGGGAGAAATCAGCCCCAGCATTTT. Amino acids: CASSGTGRNQPQHF.

In this sample, this clonotype turned up a few times. J is TRBJ1-2 and V is TRBV12-3 or TRBV12-4; D gene uncertain. The V gene lost 0 bases and the J gene lost 3 bases, with 5 bases spanning the gap. This CDR3 has 13 amino acids. The CDR3 nucleotides are TGTGCCAGCAGTTTAGCGCCCCACTATGGCTACACCTTC. It specifies CASSLAPHYGYTF.

The J gene is TRBJ2-7, the V gene TRBV18; TRBD2 agrees at 13 bases. The CDR3 contains 19 residues. Germline V gene sequence: CDR1 KGHSH, CDR2 LQKENI. J gave up 2 bases and V 2 bases, and 12 bases lay outside the gene matches. The CDR3 spells CASSPKSGTSGENPYEQYF. CDR3 nucleotide sequence: TGTGCCAGCTCACCAAAGAGCGGGACTAGCGGGGAGAACCCCTACGAGCAGTACTTC.

The rearrangement joins TRBV2 to TRBJ1-4, with 7 bases matching TRBD1. From germline, CDR1 is SNHLY and CDR2 FYNNEI. J gave up 4 bases and V 0 bases, and 11 bases lay outside the gene matches. The CDR3 is 18 amino acids. This CDR3 reads CASSEAWGQTLINEKLFF. The CDR3, as DNA: TGTGCCAGCAGTGAAGCGTGGGGACAGACCTTGATTAATGAAAAACTGTTTTTT.

The J gene is TRBJ1-2, the V gene TRBV4-2, with D possibly being TRBD1 (6 bases). V gave up 2 bases and J gave up 6 bases, with 10 bases separating them. CDR3 size: 13 residues. Looked up from germline, CDR1 is LGHNA and CDR2 is YNFKEQ. CDR3 residues: CASSQLNRDGYTF. DNA of the CDR3: TGTGCCAGCAGCCAACTCAACAGGGATGGCTACACCTTC.